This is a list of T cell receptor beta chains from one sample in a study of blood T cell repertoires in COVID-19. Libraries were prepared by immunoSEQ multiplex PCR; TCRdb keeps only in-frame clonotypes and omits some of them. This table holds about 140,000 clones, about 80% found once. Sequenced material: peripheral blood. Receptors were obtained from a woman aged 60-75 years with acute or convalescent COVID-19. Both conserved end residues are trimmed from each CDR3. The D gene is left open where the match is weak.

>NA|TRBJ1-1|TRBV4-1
ASSQLSEGTEAF
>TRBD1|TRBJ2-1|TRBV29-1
SVAGGTGTNEQF
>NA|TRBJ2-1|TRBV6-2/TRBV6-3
ASSYRTASYNEQF
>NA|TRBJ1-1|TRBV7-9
ASSSQGRTGEAF
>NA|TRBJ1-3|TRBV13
ASSLRGGNTIY
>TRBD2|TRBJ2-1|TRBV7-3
ASSPLAGENNEQF
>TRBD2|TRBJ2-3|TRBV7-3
ASSWSSSGRADTQY
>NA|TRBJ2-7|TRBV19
ASSIDPYYEQY
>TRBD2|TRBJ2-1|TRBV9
ASSLDYGTSGGYNEQF
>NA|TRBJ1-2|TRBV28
ASRPYLTGNYGYT
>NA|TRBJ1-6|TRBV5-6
ASSRRVLQDSPLH
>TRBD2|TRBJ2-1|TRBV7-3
ASSLTPASGRYEQF
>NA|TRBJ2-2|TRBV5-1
ASGEANTGELF
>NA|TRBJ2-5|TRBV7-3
ASSPHRGGETQY
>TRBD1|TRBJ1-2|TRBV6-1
ASSDRIGGGRGGGYT
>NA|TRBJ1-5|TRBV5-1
ASSLSGDNQPQH
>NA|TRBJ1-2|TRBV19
ASSTEFYGYT
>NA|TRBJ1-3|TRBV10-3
AGGAPGNTIY
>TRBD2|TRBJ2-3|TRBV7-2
ASSQSLAESTDTQY
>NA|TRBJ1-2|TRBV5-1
ASSTGNGANYGYT
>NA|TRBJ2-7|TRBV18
ASSPDRGSFYEQY
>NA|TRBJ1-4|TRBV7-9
ASSRGGSEKLF
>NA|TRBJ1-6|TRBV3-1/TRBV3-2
ASSQDWRVNNSPLH
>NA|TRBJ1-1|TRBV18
ASSPYVFPNTEAF
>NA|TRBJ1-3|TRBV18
ASSPGQTGISGNTIY
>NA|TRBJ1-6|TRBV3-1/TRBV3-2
ASSQDSQGRASPLH
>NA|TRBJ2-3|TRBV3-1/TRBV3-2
ASSQDVQTTDTQY
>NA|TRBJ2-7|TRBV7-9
ASSLRDLLAKQY
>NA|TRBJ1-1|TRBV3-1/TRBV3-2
ASSQVWGRSGTAF
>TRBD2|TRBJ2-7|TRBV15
ATSRTTSGNSYEQY
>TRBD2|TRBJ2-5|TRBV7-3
ASSLPLYSGRAKETQY
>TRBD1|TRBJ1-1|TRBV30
ACLLRDRETAF
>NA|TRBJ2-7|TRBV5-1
ASSLDPGFSYEQY
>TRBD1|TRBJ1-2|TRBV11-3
ASSLDPGQGRVYGYT
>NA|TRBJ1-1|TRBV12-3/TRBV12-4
ASSFSRSRF
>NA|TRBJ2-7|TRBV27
ASSLRGNEQY
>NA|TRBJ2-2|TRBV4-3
ASSQFPVGSRSTGELF
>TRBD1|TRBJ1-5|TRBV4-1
ASSQGTGGNQPQH
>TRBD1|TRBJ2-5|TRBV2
ASSPDRTGSETQY